Described below is a single T cell receptor beta chain sequence and its context. As handled by the study authors: Estimation of nucleated cell counts relied on the amplification of reference gene primers. Here immunoSEQ multiplex PCR was the method, and the copy in TCRdb shows in-frame clones only, minus some. From that table come the V and J calls and clone size; the DNA was used to work out D and trimming. The table shows under 350,000 clones, with roughly 89% occurring only once. The CDR3 sequence is 14 residues long. The germline V gene encodes CDR1 SEHNR and CDR2 FQNEAQ (reference sequence). J gave up 5 bases and V 3 bases, and 3 bases lay outside the gene matches. In Seattle, patients joined the study during active infection and were tracked longitudinally. This entry comes from a study of blood T cell repertoires in COVID-19. Study details: From the United States, Italy and Spain came samples of acute and convalescent COVID-19. PBMCs, B-cell-depleted T cells, or T cells were the source of the cDNA or gDNA that made up the material.

Sequencing was done on a sample of peripheral blood. The sequence was obtained from a woman in her twenties or thirties with COVID-19, enrolled during active disease. J is TRBJ1-5 and V is TRBV7-9, with TRBD1 matching 8 bases. The CDR3 loop reads CASSLAGGDQPQHF. Written as DNA, the CDR3 is TGTGCCAGCAGCTTGGCAGGGGGCGATCAGCCCCAGCATTTT.